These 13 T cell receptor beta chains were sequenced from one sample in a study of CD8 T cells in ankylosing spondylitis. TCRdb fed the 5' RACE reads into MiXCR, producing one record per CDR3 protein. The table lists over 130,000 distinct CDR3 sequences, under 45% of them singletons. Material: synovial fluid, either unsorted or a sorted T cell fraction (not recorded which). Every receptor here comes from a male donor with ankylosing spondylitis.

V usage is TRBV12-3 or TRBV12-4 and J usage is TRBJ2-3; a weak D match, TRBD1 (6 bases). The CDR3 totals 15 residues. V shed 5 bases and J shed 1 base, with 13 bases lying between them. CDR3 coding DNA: TGTGCCAGCAGTCCGACAGGCCTCCGCACAGATACGCAGTATTTT. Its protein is CASSPTGLRTDTQYF.

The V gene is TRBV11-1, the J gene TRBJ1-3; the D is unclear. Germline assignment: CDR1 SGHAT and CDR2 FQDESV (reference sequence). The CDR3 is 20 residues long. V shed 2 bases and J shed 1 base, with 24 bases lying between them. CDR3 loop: CASSLMGVGRSLGSGNTIYF. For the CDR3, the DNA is TGTGCCAGCAGCTTAATGGGTGTAGGCCGATCTCTGGGTTCTGGAAACACCATATATTTT.

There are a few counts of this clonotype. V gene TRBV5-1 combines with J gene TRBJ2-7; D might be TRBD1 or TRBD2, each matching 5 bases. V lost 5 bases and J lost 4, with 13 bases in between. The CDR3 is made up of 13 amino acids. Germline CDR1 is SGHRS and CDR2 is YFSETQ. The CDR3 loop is CASRDSGSYEQYF. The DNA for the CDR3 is TGCGCCAGCAGGGACTCAGGGTCGTACGAGCAGTACTTC.

CDR3 coding DNA: TGTGCCAGCTCACCGACAGGGAGAGGGGCCAACGTCCTGACTTTC. Protein: CASSPTGRGANVLTF. The rearrangement uses TRBV18 and TRBJ2-6, with TRBD1 identical over 7 bases. The CDR3 consists of 15 residues. CDR1 KGHSH and CDR2 LQKENI come from the germline V gene. Losses at the gene ends were 3 bases for V and 4 bases for J; bases not matched to a gene: 3.

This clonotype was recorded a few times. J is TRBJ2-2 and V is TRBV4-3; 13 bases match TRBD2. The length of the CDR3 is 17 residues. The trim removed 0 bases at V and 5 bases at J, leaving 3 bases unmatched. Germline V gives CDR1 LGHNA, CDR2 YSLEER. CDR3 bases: TGCGCCAGCAGCCAAGAACCGGGACTAGCGGGGACCGGGGAGCTGTTTTTT. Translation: CASSQEPGLAGTGELFF.

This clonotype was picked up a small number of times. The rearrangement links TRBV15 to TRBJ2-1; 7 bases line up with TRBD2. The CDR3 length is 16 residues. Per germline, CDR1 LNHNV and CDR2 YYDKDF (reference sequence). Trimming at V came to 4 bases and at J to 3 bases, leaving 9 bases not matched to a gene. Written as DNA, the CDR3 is TGTGCCACCAGCATTTCCTTTGAGCGGGGCTACAATGAGCAGTTCTTC. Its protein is CATSISFERGYNEQFF.

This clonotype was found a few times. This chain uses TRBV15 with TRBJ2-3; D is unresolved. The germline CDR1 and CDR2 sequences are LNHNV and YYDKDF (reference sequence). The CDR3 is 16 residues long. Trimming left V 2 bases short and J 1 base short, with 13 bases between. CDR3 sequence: CATSRSPDRGTDTQYF. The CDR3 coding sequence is TGTGCCACCAGCAGATCCCCCGACCGGGGCACAGATACGCAGTATTTT. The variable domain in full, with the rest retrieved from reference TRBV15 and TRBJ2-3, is DAMVIQNPRYQVTQFGKPVTLSCSQTLNHNVMYWYQQKSSQAPKLLFHYYDKDFNNEADTPDNFQSRRPNTSFCFLDIRSPGLGDTAMYLCATSRSPDRGTDTQYFGPGTRLTVL.

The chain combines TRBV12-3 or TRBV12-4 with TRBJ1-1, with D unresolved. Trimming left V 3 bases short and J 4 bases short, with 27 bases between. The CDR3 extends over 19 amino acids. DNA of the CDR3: TGTGCCAGCAGTTTTGTAGGGATCCGTACCCCCGGTAGCAGCACTGAAGCTTTCTTT. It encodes CASSFVGIRTPGSSTEAFF.

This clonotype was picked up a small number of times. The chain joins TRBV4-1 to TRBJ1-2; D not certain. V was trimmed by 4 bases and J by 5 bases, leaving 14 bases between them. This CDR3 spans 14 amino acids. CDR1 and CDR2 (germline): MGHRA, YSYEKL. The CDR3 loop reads CASSLLPGEYGYTF. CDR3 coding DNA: TGCGCCAGCAGCCTTCTTCCCGGGGAGTATGGCTACACCTTC.

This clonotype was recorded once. CDR3 residues: CSVGPSGGGETQYF. CDR3 nucleotide sequence: TGCAGCGTTGGGCCTAGCGGAGGGGGAGAGACCCAGTACTTC. This chain links TRBV29-1 with TRBJ2-5; possible D gene TRBD2, 7 bases. V dropped 4 bases and J dropped 4 bases, with 16 bases sitting between them. The CDR3 sequence is 14 residues long. Per the germline V gene, CDR1 is SQVTM and CDR2 is ANQGSEA.

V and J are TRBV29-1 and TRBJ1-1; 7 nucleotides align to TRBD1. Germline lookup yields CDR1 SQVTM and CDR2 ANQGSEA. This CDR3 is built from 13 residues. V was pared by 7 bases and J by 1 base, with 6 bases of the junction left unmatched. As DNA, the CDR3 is TGCAGCGCTTGGACAGGAGCGAACACTGAAGCTTTCTTT. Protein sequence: CSAWTGANTEAFF.

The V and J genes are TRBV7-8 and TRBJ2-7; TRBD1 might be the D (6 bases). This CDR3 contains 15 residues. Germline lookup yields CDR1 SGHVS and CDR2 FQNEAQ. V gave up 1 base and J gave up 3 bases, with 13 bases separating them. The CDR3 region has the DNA TGTGCCAGCAGCTTAGGTTGGCAGGGGCTCTACGAGCAGTACTTC. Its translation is CASSLGWQGLYEQYF.

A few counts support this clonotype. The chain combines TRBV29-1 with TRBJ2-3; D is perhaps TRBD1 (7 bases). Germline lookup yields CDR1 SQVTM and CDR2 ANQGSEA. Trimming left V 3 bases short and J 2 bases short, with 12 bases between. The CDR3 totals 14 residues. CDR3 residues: CSVERGQYTDTQYF. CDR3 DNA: TGCAGCGTTGAGCGGGGACAGTACACAGATACGCAGTATTTT.